The 10 T cell receptor beta chains below come from one sample, sequenced in a study of human T cells and chemical hapten exposure. Time point: patch test 1, 2 weeks after DPC sensitization. Documented treatment: therapeutic diphenylcyclopropenone sensitization with weekly scalp DPC. TCRdb reprocessed the RACE reads with MiXCR, giving one entry per CDR3 protein. The sample has roughly 380,000 distinct CDR3 sequences; roughly 4.8% are singletons. Material: whole blood, obtained in connection with sensitization to the hapten diphenylcyclopropenone (DPC). All receptors come from a woman aged 45-59 years with alopecia areata. Some clones in this sample may be carry-over from other donors' samples.

V gene TRBV24-1 combines with J gene TRBJ2-1; TRBD2 aligns across 9 bases. The CDR3 spans 15 residues. J gave up 5 bases and V 7 bases, and 8 bases lay outside the gene matches. Germline V lookup: CDR1 KGHDR, CDR2 SFDVKD. The DNA for the CDR3 is TGTGCCACCAGAGACAGCGGGGGGCCCGACAATGAGCAGTTCTTC. It encodes CATRDSGGPDNEQFF.

This clonotype came up many times. CDR3 bases: TGTGCCAGCAGTTACGTGCGGGGGCTCACTGAAGCTTTCTTT. Its translation: CASSYVRGLTEAFF. The genes are TRBV6-5 and TRBJ1-1; D may be TRBD1 (6 bases). The V end was cut by 2 bases, the J end by 4 bases, with 11 bases between. CDR3 size: 14 residues. Germline CDR1 reads MNHEY; CDR2 reads SVGAGI.

The sample holds many counts of this clonotype. The chain links TRBV7-9 to TRBJ1-1; D possibly corresponds to TRBD1 (5 bases). The V gene's germline CDR1 is SEHNR and CDR2 FQNEAQ (reference sequence). This CDR3 is 14 amino acids long. Deletions cut 1 base from V and 1 base from J, with 7 bases between. The CDR3 DNA follows: TGTGCCAGCAGCTTAGGCAGGGCGAACACTGAAGCTTTCTTT. Translation: CASSLGRANTEAFF. The full variable domain, rest sourced from reference TRBV7-9 and TRBJ1-1, is DTGVSQNPRHKITKRGQNVTFRCDPISEHNRLYWYRQTLGQGPEFLTYFQNEAQLEKSRLLSDRFSAERPKGSFSTLEIQRTEQGDSAMYLCASSLGRANTEAFFGQGTRLTVV.

This clonotype has only a few counts. This chain joins TRBV7-2 and TRBJ2-1; D unclear. The CDR3 is 14 amino acids. The germline V gene encodes CDR1 SGHTA and CDR2 FQGNSA. V lost 3 bases and J lost 2, with 8 bases in between. CDR3 sequence (DNA): TGTGCCAGCAGCTTCCGGACCACCTACAATGAGCAGTTCTTC. The encoded protein is CASSFRTTYNEQFF.

A few counts support this clonotype. J is TRBJ1-1 and V is TRBV27; 7 nucleotides line up with TRBD1. The CDR3 totals 15 residues. Trimming at V came to 4 bases and at J to 0 bases, leaving 5 bases not matched to a gene. The V gene's germline CDR1 is MNHEY and CDR2 SMNVEV (reference sequence). In DNA, the CDR3 is TGTGCCAGCAGTTCGATGACAGGGATGAACACTGAAGCTTTCTTT. Its protein is CASSSMTGMNTEAFF.

In this sample, this clonotype turned up a few times. This chain uses TRBV6-5 with TRBJ2-7, with D possibly TRBD2 on 5 matching bases. The CDR3 totals 14 residues. CDR1 and CDR2 (germline): MNHEY, SVGAGI. Deletions cut 2 bases from V and 2 bases from J, with 10 bases between. The DNA for the CDR3 is TGTGCCAGCAGTTACAACGGACTGACCTACGAGCAGTACTTC. The encoded protein is CASSYNGLTYEQYF.

This clonotype occurred many times. This chain joins TRBV20-1 and TRBJ1-1; 12 bases line up with TRBD1. Losses at the gene ends were 5 bases for V and 5 bases for J; bases not matched to a gene: 12. CDR3 length: 16 amino acids. Germline V gives CDR1 DFQATT, CDR2 SNEGSKA (reference sequence). CDR3 protein: CSAPRRDRGLGTEAFF. The CDR3 nucleotides read TGCAGTGCTCCCAGGCGGGACAGGGGGCTTGGGACTGAAGCTTTCTTT.

This clonotype was observed many times. The chain joins TRBV20-1 to TRBJ1-1; D gene unclear. CDR3 length equals 13 residues. The germline V gene encodes CDR1 DFQATT and CDR2 SNEGSKA (reference sequence). V lost 6 bases, J lost 0 bases, and 11 bases lay in between. The DNA of the CDR3 is TGCAGTGCCACTGGCCTCATGAACACTGAAGCTTTCTTT. It codes for CSATGLMNTEAFF.

This clonotype was seen only a few times. The chain has TRBV6-5 and TRBJ1-1; D remains unclear. Germline values: CDR1 MNHEY, CDR2 SVGAGI. The CDR3 has 11 amino acids. Trimming shortened V by 8 bases and J by 7 bases, and 11 bases separated the two germline ends. The CDR3 region has the DNA TGTGCCAGCGGCGCCGGCGGTGAAGCTTTCTTT. Translating gives CASGAGGEAFF.

This clonotype was observed a few times. V and J are TRBV15 and TRBJ1-2; 9 bases align to TRBD1. Trimming removed 0 bases from V and 7 bases from J; junction bases left unmatched: 6. The CDR3 extends over 15 amino acids. Germline V gene lookup returns CDR1 LNHNV and CDR2 YYDKDF (reference sequence). The CDR3 sequence is CATSRDPGQGIGYTF. The CDR3 DNA sequence: TGTGCCACCAGCAGAGACCCCGGACAGGGGATTGGCTACACCTTC.